These 2 T cell receptor beta chains were all obtained from the same sample, sequenced in a study of blood T cell repertoires in COVID-19. The method was immunoSEQ multiplex PCR; TCRdb's version includes in-frame clones alone and lacks a portion of them. The sample contains some 150,000 clones, roughly 90% of which appear only once. Sequenced sample: PBMCs or T cells enriched from blood (not recorded which). These receptor sequences come from a woman in her twenties or thirties with acute COVID-19.

The chain recombines TRBV9 with TRBJ1-1; D not resolved. The CDR3 spans 14 residues. V was cut by 0 bases and J by 5 bases, with 11 bases left in between. Germline values: CDR1 SGDLS, CDR2 YYNGEE. CDR3 protein: CASSVADSGTEAFF. In DNA form, the CDR3 reads TGTGCCAGCAGCGTAGCGGATTCGGGGACTGAAGCTTTCTTT.

The chain links TRBV6-1 to TRBJ2-6; 7 bases line up with TRBD1. With V trimmed by 0 bases and J by 0 bases, 2 bases remained unmatched. Germline CDR1 is MNHNS and CDR2 is SASEGT. The CDR3 covers 17 residues. CDR3 in DNA: TGTGCCAGCAGTGAAGCAGGGGGCCCCTCTGGGGCCAACGTCCTGACTTTC. Encoded protein: CASSEAGGPSGANVLTF.